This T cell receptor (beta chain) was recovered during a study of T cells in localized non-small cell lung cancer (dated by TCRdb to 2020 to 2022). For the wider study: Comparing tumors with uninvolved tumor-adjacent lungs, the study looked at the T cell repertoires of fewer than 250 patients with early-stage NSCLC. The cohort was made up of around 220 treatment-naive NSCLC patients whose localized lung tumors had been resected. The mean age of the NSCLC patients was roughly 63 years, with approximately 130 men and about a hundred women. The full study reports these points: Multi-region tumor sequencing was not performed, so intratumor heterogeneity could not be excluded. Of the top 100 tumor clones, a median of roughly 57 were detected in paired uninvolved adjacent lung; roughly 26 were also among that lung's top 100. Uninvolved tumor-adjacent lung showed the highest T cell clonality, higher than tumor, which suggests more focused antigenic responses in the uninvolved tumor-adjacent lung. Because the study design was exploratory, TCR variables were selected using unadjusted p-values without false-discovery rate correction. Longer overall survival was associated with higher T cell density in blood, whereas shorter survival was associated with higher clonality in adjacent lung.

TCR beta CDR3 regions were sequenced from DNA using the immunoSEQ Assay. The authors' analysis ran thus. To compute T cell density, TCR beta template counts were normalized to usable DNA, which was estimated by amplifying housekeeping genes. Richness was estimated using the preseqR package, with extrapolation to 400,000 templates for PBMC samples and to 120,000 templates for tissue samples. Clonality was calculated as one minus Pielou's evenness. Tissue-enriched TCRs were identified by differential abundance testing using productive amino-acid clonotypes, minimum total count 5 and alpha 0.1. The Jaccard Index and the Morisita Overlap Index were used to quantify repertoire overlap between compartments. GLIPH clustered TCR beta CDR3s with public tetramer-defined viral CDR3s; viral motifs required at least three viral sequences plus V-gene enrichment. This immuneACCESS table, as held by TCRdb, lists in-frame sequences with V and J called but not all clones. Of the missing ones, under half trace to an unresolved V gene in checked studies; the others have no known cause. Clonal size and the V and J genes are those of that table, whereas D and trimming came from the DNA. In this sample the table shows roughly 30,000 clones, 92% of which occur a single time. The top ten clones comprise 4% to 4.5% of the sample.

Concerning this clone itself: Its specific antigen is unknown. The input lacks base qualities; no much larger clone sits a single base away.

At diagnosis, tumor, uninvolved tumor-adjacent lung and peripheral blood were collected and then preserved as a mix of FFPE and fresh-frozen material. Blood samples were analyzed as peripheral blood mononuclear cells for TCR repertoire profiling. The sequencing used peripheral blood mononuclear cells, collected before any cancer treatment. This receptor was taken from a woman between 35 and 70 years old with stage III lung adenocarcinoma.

The CDR3 here reads CASSAVDLPTQYF. In nucleotide form, the sequence is TGTGCCAGCAGCGCGGTGGACTTACCTACGCAGTATTTT. The chain is made from TRBV9 and TRBJ2-3, and the D gene may be TRBD2, 5 bases matching. The CDR1 and CDR2 encoded by the germline V gene are SGDLS and YYNGEE. V loses 3 bases, J loses 8 bases, and the germline ends lie 13 bases apart. The CDR3 contains 13 residues, cysteine and phenylalanine counted. This entry keeps only the CDR3 DNA: 39 bases, framed from base 1.